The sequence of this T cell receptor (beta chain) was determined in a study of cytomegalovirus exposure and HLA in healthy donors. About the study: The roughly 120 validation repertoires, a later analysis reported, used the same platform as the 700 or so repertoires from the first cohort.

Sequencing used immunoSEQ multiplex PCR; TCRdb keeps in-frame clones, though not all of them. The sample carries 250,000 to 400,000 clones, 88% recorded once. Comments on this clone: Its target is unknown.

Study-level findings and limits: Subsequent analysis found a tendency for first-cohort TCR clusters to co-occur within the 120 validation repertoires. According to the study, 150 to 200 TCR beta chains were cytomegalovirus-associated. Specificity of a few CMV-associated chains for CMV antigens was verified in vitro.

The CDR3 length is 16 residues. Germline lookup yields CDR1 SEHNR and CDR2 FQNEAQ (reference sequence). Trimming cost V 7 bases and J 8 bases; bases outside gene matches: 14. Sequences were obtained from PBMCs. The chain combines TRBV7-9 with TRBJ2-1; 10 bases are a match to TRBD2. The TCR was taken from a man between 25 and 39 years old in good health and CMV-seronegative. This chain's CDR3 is CASIRTSGPLMDEQFF. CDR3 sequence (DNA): TGTGCCAGCATCCGGACTAGCGGCCCTTTAATGGATGAGCAGTTCTTC.